A single sample gave rise to the 15 T cell receptor beta chains below, sequenced in a study of blood T cell repertoires in COVID-19. Sequencing used immunoSEQ multiplex PCR; TCRdb keeps in-frame clones, though not all of them. The sample carries about 95,000 clones, about nine tenths recorded once. The material sequenced was peripheral blood. The origin of the receptors is a man between 60 and 75 years old with COVID-19, enrolled during active disease.

This sequence joins TRBV5-1 and TRBJ2-1; TRBD2 might be the D (6 bases). The CDR3 extends over 16 amino acids. V lost 4 bases to trimming and J lost 4 bases, with 18 bases between them. Germline values: CDR1 SGHRS, CDR2 YFSETQ. The CDR3: CASSPGWGGLYNEQFF. CDR3 DNA: TGCGCCAGCAGCCCTGGCTGGGGCGGACTATACAATGAGCAGTTCTTC. Full variable domain (remainder filled in from reference TRBV5-1 and TRBJ2-1): KAGVTQTPRYLIKTRGQQVTLSCSPISGHRSVSWYQQTPGQGLQFLFEYFSETQRNKGNFPGRFSGRQFSNSRSEMNVSTLELGDSALYLCASSPGWGGLYNEQFFGPGTRLTVL.

This clone appeared once. The chain carries TRBV19 and TRBJ1-1; 7 bases align to TRBD1. The CDR3 length is 15 residues. The V gene's germline CDR1 is LNHDA and CDR2 SQIVND (reference sequence). The junction had 7 bases not matched to a gene; V was cut back by 2 bases and J by 4 bases. This chain's CDR3 is CASSIFRGVSTEAFF. CDR3 nucleotides: TGTGCCAGTAGTATATTCAGGGGGGTGAGCACTGAAGCTTTCTTT.

The V and J genes are TRBV7-9 and TRBJ2-5; 8 positions match TRBD2. Losses at the gene ends were 3 bases for V and 5 bases for J; bases not matched to a gene: 11. This CDR3 comprises 16 residues. Germline lookup yields CDR1 SEHNR and CDR2 FQNEAQ (reference sequence). Here the CDR3 DNA reads TGTGCCAGCAGCTTCAGGGTAGCGGGGCCTAGCGAGACCCAGTACTTC. Residues: CASSFRVAGPSETQYF.

The chain carries TRBV9 and TRBJ2-2; D is undetermined. The CDR3 spans 15 residues. V was cut by 2 bases and J by 0 bases, with 8 bases left in between. Germline values: CDR1 SGDLS, CDR2 YYNGEE. As DNA, the CDR3 is TGTGCCAGCAGCGTGTCCCATTCGAACACCGGGGAGCTGTTTTTT. It yields the protein CASSVSHSNTGELFF.

This clone came up a few times. The J gene is TRBJ2-5, the V gene TRBV2; possibly TRBD1 for D (6 bases). CDR1 is SNHLY and CDR2 is FYNNEI in the germline V gene. The V end was cut by 7 bases, the J end by 1 base, with 10 bases between. The CDR3 runs to 13 residues. CDR3 nucleotides: TGTGCCAGCACCTCGGACAGCCAAGAGACCCAGTACTTC. Amino acid sequence: CASTSDSQETQYF.

The chain combines TRBV7-6 with TRBJ1-3, with D possibly TRBD1 on 6 matching bases. CDR1 and CDR2 from the germline V gene are SGHVS and FNYEAQ. Between the trimmed V and J ends, which lost 5 bases and 0 bases, there was a span of 11 bases. The CDR3 consists of 15 residues. Written as DNA, the CDR3 is TGTGCCAGCAGCCTCGGACAGCTCTCTGGAAACACCATATATTTT. Its protein product is CASSLGQLSGNTIYF. Full variable domain (rest looked up from reference TRBV7-6 and TRBJ1-3): GAGVSQSPRYKVTKRGQDVALRCDPISGHVSLYWYRQALGQGPEFLTYFNYEAQQDKSGLPNDRFSAERPEGSISTLTIQRTEQRDSAMYRCASSLGQLSGNTIYFGEGSWLTVV.

J is TRBJ1-1 and V is TRBV6-5; the D is unclear. Trimming left V 2 bases short and J 1 base short, with 5 bases between. This CDR3 spans 13 amino acids. CDR1 is MNHEY and CDR2 is SVGAGI in the germline V gene. CDR3 in amino acids: CASSYEGNTEAFF. CDR3 sequence (DNA): TGTGCCAGCAGTTACGAGGGGAACACTGAAGCTTTCTTT.

This clone was seen once. The chain uses TRBV19 and TRBJ1-5; no clear D gene. V was cut by 7 bases and J by 0 bases, with 13 bases left in between. CDR3 length equals 15 residues. Germline CDR1 reads LNHDA; CDR2 reads SQIVND (reference sequence). CDR3 DNA sequence: TGTGCCAGTACCGACCCGGGATCTAGCAATCAGCCCCAGCATTTT. This gives the protein CASTDPGSSNQPQHF.

The chain joins TRBV5-6 to TRBJ1-1; TRBD1 matches at 11 bases. The J segment lost 7 bases and the V segment lost 3 bases, leaving 5 bases of the junction unmatched. The germline gives CDR1 SGHDT, CDR2 YYEEEE. The CDR3 is made up of 14 amino acids. CDR3 nucleotides: TGTGCCAGCAGCTGGACAGGGGGCAAAGGTGAAGCTTTCTTT. Translating gives CASSWTGGKGEAFF.

This clone was seen a single time. V and J are TRBV5-1 and TRBJ1-1; no reliable D call. CDR1 is SGHRS, CDR2 YFSETQ, per germline. The CDR3 runs 12 residues. V dropped 4 bases and J dropped 6 bases, with 10 bases sitting between them. This CDR3 is CASSAEGPEAFF. CDR3 DNA sequence: TGCGCCAGCAGCGCGGAGGGCCCTGAAGCTTTCTTT.

V and J are TRBV10-3 and TRBJ2-1, with 9 bases fitting TRBD2. The V gene's germline CDR1 is ENHRY and CDR2 SYGVKD. The CDR3 spans 15 residues. V shed 6 bases and J 0 bases; nucleotides not matched to a gene: 3. CDR3 nucleotides: TGTGCCATCAGGCGGGGGGGCAGCTCCTACAATGAGCAGTTCTTC. It specifies CAIRRGGSSYNEQFF.

This rearrangement joins TRBV18 to TRBJ1-6, with 8 bases lining up with TRBD1. This CDR3 contains 15 residues. Trimming at V came to 3 bases and at J to 10 bases, leaving 8 bases not matched to a gene. Germline loops: CDR1 KGHSH, CDR2 LQKENI. The DNA of the CDR3 is TGTGCCAGCTCACCGGACAGGGCGAGGGGGTCACCCCTCCACTTT. This encodes CASSPDRARGSPLHF.

J is TRBJ2-7 and V is TRBV14; 7 bases line up with TRBD2. V shed 2 bases, J shed 2 bases, and the junction held 3 bases outside the gene matches. There are 14 residues in the CDR3. Germline V CDR1 and CDR2: SGHDN, FVKESK. As DNA, the CDR3 is TGTGCCAGCAGCCAACTAGCGGATGCCTACGAGCAGTACTTC. It translates to CASSQLADAYEQYF.

The V and J genes are TRBV7-3 and TRBJ1-1; perhaps TRBD1 as D (5 bases). The V gene lost 3 bases and the J gene lost 5 bases, with 16 bases spanning the gap. Germline V gives CDR1 SGHTA, CDR2 FQGTGA. The CDR3 consists of 15 residues. This CDR3 is CASSFGAGVGTEAFF. CDR3 coding DNA: TGTGCCAGCAGCTTTGGGGCCGGAGTCGGTACTGAAGCTTTCTTT.

This clone has a handful of counts. The rearrangement uses TRBV20-1 and TRBJ2-1; possible D gene TRBD1, 5 bases. In germline, CDR1 is DFQATT, CDR2 SNEGSKA (reference sequence). Trimming stripped 5 bases from V and 10 bases from J, with 12 bases between. This CDR3 has 11 residues. CDR3 in amino acids: CSALWGVEQFF. The CDR3 DNA sequence: TGCAGTGCTTTGTGGGGCGTAGAGCAGTTCTTC.